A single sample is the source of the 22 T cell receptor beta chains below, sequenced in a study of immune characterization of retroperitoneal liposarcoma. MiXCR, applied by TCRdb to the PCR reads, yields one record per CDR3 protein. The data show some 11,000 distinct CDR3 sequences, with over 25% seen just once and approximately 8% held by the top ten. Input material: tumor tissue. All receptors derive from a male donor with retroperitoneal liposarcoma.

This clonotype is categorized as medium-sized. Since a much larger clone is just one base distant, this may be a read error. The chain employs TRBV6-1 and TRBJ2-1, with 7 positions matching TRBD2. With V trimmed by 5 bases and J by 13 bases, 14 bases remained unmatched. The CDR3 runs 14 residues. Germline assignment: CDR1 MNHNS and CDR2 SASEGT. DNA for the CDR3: TGTGCCAGCAGTAGCGGGATAGCCAAAAACATTCAGTTCTTC. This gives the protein CASSSGIAKNIQFF.

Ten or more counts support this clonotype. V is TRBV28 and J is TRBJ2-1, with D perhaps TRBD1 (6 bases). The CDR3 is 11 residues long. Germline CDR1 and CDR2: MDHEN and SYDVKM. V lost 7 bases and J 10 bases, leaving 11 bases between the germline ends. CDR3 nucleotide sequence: TGTGCCAGCACAGGGGCCTACGAGCAGTTCTTC. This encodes CASTGAYEQFF. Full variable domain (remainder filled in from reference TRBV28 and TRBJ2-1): DVKVTQSSRYLVKRTGEKVFLECVQDMDHENMFWYRQDPGLGLRLIYFSYDVKMKEKGDIPEGYSVSREKKERFSLILESASTNQTSMYLCASTGAYEQFFGPGTRLTVL.

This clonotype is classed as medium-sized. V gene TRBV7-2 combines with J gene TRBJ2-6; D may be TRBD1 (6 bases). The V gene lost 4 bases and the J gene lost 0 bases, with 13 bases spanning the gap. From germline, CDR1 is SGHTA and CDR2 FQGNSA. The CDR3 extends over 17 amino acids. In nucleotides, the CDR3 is TGTGCCAGCAGCTCTGGACAGTCTTACTCTGGGGCCAACGTCCTGACTTTC. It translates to CASSSGQSYSGANVLTF.

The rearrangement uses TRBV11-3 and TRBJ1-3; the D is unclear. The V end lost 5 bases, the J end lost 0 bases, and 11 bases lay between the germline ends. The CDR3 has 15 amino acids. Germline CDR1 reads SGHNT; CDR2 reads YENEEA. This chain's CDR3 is CASSRGVNSGNTIYF. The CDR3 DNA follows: TGTGCCAGCAGCCGCGGGGTAAACTCTGGAAACACCATATATTTT.

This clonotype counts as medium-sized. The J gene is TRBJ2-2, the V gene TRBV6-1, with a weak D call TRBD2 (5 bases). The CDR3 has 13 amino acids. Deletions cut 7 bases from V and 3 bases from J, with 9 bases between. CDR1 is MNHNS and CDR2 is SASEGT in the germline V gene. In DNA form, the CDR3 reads TGTGCCAGCATTCCCGGGGACACCGGGGAGCTGTTTTTT. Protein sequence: CASIPGDTGELFF.

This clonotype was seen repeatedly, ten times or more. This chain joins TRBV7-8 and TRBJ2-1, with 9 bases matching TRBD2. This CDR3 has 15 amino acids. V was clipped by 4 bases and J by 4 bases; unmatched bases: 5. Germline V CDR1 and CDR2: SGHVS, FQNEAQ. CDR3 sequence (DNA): TGTGCCAGCAGCTCACTAGCGGGCCGTTACAATGAGCAGTTCTTC. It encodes CASSSLAGRYNEQFF.

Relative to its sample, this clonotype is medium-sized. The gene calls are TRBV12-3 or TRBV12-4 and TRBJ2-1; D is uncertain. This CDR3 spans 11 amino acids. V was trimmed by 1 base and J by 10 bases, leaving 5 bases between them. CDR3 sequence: CASSLEYEQFF. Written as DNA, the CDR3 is TGTGCCAGCAGTTTAGAATACGAGCAGTTCTTC.

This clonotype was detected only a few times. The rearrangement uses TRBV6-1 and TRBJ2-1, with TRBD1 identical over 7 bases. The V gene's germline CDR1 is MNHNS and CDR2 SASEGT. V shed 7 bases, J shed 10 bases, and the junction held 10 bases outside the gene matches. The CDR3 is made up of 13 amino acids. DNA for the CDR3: TGTGCCAGCACTCTCTCCGGGACAGCCGAGCAGTTCTTC. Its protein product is CASTLSGTAEQFF.

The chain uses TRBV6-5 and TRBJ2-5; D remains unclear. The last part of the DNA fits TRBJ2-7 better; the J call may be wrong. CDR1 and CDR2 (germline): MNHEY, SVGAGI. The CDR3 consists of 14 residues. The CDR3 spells CASSLKLVAYEQYF. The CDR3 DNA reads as TGTGCCAGCAGTTTAAAGCTCGTAGCCTACGAGCAGTACTTC.

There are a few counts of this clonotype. CDR3 in DNA: TGTGCCAGCACTCCCGGGAGAGTTAGCGGGAGAAGGTACGAGCAGTTCTTC. This gives the protein CASTPGRVSGRRYEQFF. This rearrangement joins TRBV12-3 or TRBV12-4 to TRBJ2-1; TRBD2 aligns across 9 bases. The CDR3 has 17 amino acids. With 7 bases clipped from V and 10 bases from J, the junction kept 20 bases outside the gene matches.

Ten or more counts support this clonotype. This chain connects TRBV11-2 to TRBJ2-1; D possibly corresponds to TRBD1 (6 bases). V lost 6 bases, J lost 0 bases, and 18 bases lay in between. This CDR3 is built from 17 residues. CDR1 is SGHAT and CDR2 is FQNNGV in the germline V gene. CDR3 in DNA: TGTGCCAGCAGATTTACCGGGACACCGAGCTCCTACAATGAGCAGTTCTTC. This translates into CASRFTGTPSSYNEQFF.

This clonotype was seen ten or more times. The CDR3 sequence is CASTEGAVTEAFF. In nucleotides, the CDR3 is TGTGCCAGCACCGAAGGGGCAGTGACTGAAGCTTTCTTT. The chain recombines TRBV6-1 with TRBJ1-1; D perhaps matches TRBD1 (5 bases). The CDR3 runs to 13 residues. V lost 7 bases, J lost 5 bases, and 14 bases lay in between. Per the germline V gene, CDR1 is MNHNS and CDR2 is SASEGT.

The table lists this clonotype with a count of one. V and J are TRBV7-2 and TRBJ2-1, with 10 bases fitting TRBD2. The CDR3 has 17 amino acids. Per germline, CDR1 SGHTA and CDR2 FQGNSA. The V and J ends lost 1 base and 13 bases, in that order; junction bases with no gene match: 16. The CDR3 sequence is CASSLGGSGGRGGTQFF. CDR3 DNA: TGTGCCAGCAGCTTAGGGGGTAGCGGGGGGAGGGGAGGGACCCAGTTCTTC.

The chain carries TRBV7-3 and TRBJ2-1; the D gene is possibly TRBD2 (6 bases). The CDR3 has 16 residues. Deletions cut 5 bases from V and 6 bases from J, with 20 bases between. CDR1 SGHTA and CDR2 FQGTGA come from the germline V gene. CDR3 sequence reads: CASSPLQRASLNEQFF. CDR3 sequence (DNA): TGTGCCAGCAGCCCCCTCCAGCGGGCCTCTCTCAATGAGCAGTTCTTC.

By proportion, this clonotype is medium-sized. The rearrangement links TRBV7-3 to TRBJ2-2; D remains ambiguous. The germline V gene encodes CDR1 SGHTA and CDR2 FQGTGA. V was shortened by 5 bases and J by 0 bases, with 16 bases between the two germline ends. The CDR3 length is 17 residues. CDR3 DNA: TGTGCCAGCAGCCTCCTTAACGGACGGGCGAACACCGGGGAGCTGTTTTTT. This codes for CASSLLNGRANTGELFF.

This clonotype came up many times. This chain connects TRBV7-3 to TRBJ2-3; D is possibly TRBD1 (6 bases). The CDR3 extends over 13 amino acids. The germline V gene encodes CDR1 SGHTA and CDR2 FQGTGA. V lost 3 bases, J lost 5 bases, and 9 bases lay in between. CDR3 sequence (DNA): TGTGCCAGCAGCTTCCAGGGACAAGATACGCAGTATTTT. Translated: CASSFQGQDTQYF. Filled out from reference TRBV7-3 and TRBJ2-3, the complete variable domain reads GAGVSQTPSNKVTEKGKYVELRCDPISGHTALYWYRQSLGQGPEFLIYFQGTGAADDSGLPNDRFFAVRPEGSVSTLKIQRTERGDSAVYLCASSFQGQDTQYFGPGTRLTVL.

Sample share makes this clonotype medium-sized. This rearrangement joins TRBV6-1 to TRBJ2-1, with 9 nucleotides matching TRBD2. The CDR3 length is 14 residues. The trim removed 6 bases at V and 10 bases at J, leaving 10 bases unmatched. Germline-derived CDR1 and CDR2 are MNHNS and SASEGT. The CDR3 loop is CASRTLGTSWEQFF. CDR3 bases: TGTGCCAGCAGAACCTTAGGGACTAGCTGGGAGCAGTTCTTC.

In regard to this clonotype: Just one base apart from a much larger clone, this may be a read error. The CDR3, as DNA: TGTGTCAGTGGGAGGGATTGGGGGAATTCACCCCTCCACTTT. Translation: CVSGRDWGNSPLHF. V and J are TRBV6-1 and TRBJ1-6, with TRBD1 as a possible D gene (5 bases). The CDR3 covers 14 residues. Per the germline V gene, CDR1 is MNHNS and CDR2 is SASEGT.

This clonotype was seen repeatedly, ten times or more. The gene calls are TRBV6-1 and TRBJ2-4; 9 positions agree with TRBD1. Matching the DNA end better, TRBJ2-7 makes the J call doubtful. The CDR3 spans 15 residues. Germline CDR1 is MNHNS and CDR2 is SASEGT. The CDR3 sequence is CASSLPDRGGYEQYF. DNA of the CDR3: TGTGCCAGCAGTTTACCGGACAGGGGAGGCTACGAGCAGTACTTC.

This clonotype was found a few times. The CDR3 sequence is CASIFASTGGGGEAFF. CDR3 nucleotides: TGTGCCAGCATCTTCGCCTCGACAGGGGGAGGTGGTGAAGCTTTCTTT. This chain uses TRBV7-8 with TRBJ1-1; 9 positions agree with TRBD1. This CDR3 is 16 amino acids long. Germline CDR1 and CDR2: SGHVS and FQNEAQ. The junction had 16 bases not matched to a gene; V was cut back by 7 bases and J by 7 bases.

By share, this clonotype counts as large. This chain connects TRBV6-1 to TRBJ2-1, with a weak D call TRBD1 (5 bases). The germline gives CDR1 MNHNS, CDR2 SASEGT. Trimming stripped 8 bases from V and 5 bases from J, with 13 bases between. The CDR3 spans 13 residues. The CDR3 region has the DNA TGTGCCAGCGGATCAGGGCCACACAATGAGCAGTTCTTC. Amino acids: CASGSGPHNEQFF.

CDR3 nucleotides: TGTGCCAGCAGTGGCCCGGACAGGGCCACTGAAGCTTTCTTT. This encodes CASSGPDRATEAFF. The chain couples TRBV27 to TRBJ1-1, with 8 nucleotides matching TRBD1. This CDR3 has 14 residues. Unmatched junction bases numbered 6, after V lost 5 bases and J lost 4 bases. Looked up from germline, CDR1 is MNHEY and CDR2 is SMNVEV (reference sequence).